Below are 28 T cell receptor beta chains sequenced from a single sample in a study of shared clonotypes between healthy human individuals. Using immunoSEQ multiplex PCR, the repertoire was profiled, and TCRdb retains in-frame clones only, with some absent. Counted here are some 2.1 million clones, roughly 95% occurring once; the ten biggest clones make up more than 1.5%. Naive CD8 cells lacked CD45RO and underwent positive selection for CCR7, leaving out terminally differentiated effector memory CD45RA+ cells. Sequencing input: naive CD8+ T cells from PBMCs. The receptors here all came from a man between 18 and 29 years old in good health. Some clones in this sample may be carry-over from other donors' samples.

The rearrangement joins TRBV7-9 to TRBJ1-3, with a weak D call TRBD1 (6 bases). Trimming took off 5 bases at V and 8 bases at J, with 22 bases between the two ends. Per germline, CDR1 SEHNR and CDR2 FQNEAQ (reference sequence). The CDR3 contains 16 residues. CDR3 DNA sequence: TGTGCCAGCAGCCCACGCCTGGCGGGGGCACGGGACACCATATATTTT. Protein product: CASSPRLAGARDTIYF. Complete variable domain (other parts from reference TRBV7-9 and TRBJ1-3): DTGVSQNPRHKITKRGQNVTFRCDPISEHNRLYWYRQTLGQGPEFLTYFQNEAQLEKSRLLSDRFSAERPKGSFSTLEIQRTEQGDSAMYLCASSPRLAGARDTIYFGEGSWLTVV.

This clone was counted a few times. V gene TRBV5-1 combines with J gene TRBJ2-7; 8 nucleotides agree with TRBD2. CDR1 and CDR2 from the germline V gene are SGHRS and YFSETQ. The V segment lost 0 bases and the J segment 2 bases; nucleotides outside the gene matches: 4. The CDR3 loop spans 15 amino acids. The CDR3 sequence: CASSLVLAGTYEQYF. CDR3 in DNA: TGCGCCAGCAGCTTGGTCCTAGCGGGCACCTACGAGCAGTACTTC.

The rearrangement uses TRBV27 and TRBJ2-1; 12 bases map to TRBD1. The J segment lost 1 base and the V segment lost 6 bases, leaving 10 bases of the junction unmatched. CDR1 is MNHEY, CDR2 SMNVEV, per germline (reference sequence). The CDR3 sequence is 18 residues long. CDR3 amino acids: CASSELPGQGASYNEQFF. The CDR3 nucleotides are TGTGCCAGCAGCGAACTACCGGGACAGGGGGCGTCCTACAATGAGCAGTTCTTC.

The chain couples TRBV7-9 to TRBJ2-7, with D unclear. Trimming stripped 5 bases from V and 2 bases from J, with 13 bases between. Germline V gene lookup returns CDR1 SEHNR and CDR2 FQNEAQ (reference sequence). The CDR3 has 14 amino acids. The CDR3 here is CASSVPTGPYEQYF. CDR3 in DNA: TGTGCCAGCAGCGTCCCTACGGGCCCCTACGAGCAGTACTTC.

The V and J genes are TRBV28 and TRBJ2-1; TRBD2 aligns across 7 bases. After removal of 6 bases from V and 10 bases from J, the junction contained 18 bases not matched to a gene. The germline gives CDR1 MDHEN, CDR2 SYDVKM. The CDR3 contains 16 residues. The DNA for the CDR3 is TGTGCCAGCAGCCATCCCGAGGAGCGGGTCGGGGGGGAGCAGTTCTTC. Protein sequence: CASSHPEERVGGEQFF.

This clone appeared a single time. V gene TRBV2 combines with J gene TRBJ2-5; D might be TRBD1 (6 bases). This CDR3 is 13 amino acids long. Germline V CDR1 and CDR2: SNHLY, FYNNEI. V shed 5 bases and J shed 5 bases, with 12 bases lying between them. The CDR3 DNA sequence: TGTGCCAGCAGTCCCCGACAGGTGGAGACCCAGTACTTC. This gives the protein CASSPRQVETQYF.

This clone was seen only once. The chain uses TRBV15 and TRBJ2-3; D might be TRBD1 (5 bases). Between the trimmed V and J ends, which lost 4 bases and 1 base, there was a span of 18 bases. Germline V gene lookup returns CDR1 LNHNV and CDR2 YYDKDF (reference sequence). The CDR3 totals 17 residues. The CDR3 bases are TGTGCCACCAGCAAATTCCTACAGGTGCATGGCACAGATACGCAGTATTTT. It codes for CATSKFLQVHGTDTQYF.

The genes are TRBV7-8 and TRBJ2-7; D gene unclear. The V gene lost 5 bases and the J gene lost 4 bases, with 9 bases spanning the gap. This CDR3 has 12 amino acids. CDR1 is SGHVS, CDR2 FQNEAQ, per germline. The CDR3 region is CASSTTQYEQYF. The CDR3, as DNA: TGTGCCAGCAGCACCACTCAATACGAGCAGTACTTC. The full variable domain, rest sourced from reference TRBV7-8 and TRBJ2-7, is GAGVSQSPRYKVAKRGQDVALRCDPISGHVSLFWYQQALGQGPEFLTYFQNEAQLDKSGLPSDRFFAERPEGSVSTLKIQRTQQEDSAVYLCASSTTQYEQYFGPGTRLTVT.

The chain has TRBV5-1 and TRBJ2-1, with D perhaps matching TRBD1 (7 bases). Germline V gene lookup returns CDR1 SGHRS and CDR2 YFSETQ. The CDR3 runs 16 residues. V was shortened by 4 bases and J by 5 bases, with 19 bases between the two germline ends. CDR3 sequence reads: CASSVRAGQYHNEQFF. Here the CDR3 DNA reads TGCGCCAGCAGCGTACGCGCGGGACAGTACCACAATGAGCAGTTCTTC.

The V gene is TRBV30, the J gene TRBJ2-1; TRBD2 is a possible D gene (5 bases). Germline CDR1 GTSNPN, CDR2 SVGIG (reference sequence). The V end lost 3 bases, the J end lost 3 bases, and 15 bases lay between the germline ends. The CDR3 runs 15 residues. The CDR3 sequence: CAWRPATGIYNEQFF. CDR3 sequence (DNA): TGTGCCTGGAGACCCGCGACGGGGATCTACAATGAGCAGTTCTTC.

This clone was observed a single time. The V gene is TRBV4-2, the J gene TRBJ2-7; a possible D gene is TRBD2 (5 bases). V lost 1 base and J 6 bases, leaving 7 bases between the germline ends. The V gene's germline CDR1 is LGHNA and CDR2 YNFKEQ. This CDR3 contains 12 residues. In nucleotides, the CDR3 is TGTGCCAGCAGCCAAGGGCTAGCCGAGCAGTACTTC. Translating it yields CASSQGLAEQYF.

The chain has TRBV7-9 and TRBJ2-7; the match to TRBD2 covers 7 bases. Germline V gene data show CDR1 as SEHNR and CDR2 as FQNEAQ (reference sequence). CDR3 length: 12 residues. The V segment lost 4 bases and the J segment 6 bases; nucleotides outside the gene matches: 3. Written as DNA, the CDR3 is TGTGCCAGCAGCTGGGGCGGGGGCGAGCAGTACTTC. Translating gives CASSWGGGEQYF.

This chain joins TRBV10-3 and TRBJ1-2, with TRBD1 matching over 7 bases. CDR1 and CDR2 from the germline V gene are ENHRY and SYGVKD. The CDR3 extends over 17 amino acids. V was pared by 3 bases and J by 3 bases, with 13 bases of the junction left unmatched. The CDR3 coding sequence is TGTGCCATCAGTGATCTGGGGATGCAGGGGGAGGACTATGGCTACACCTTC. It specifies CAISDLGMQGEDYGYTF.

In DNA, the CDR3 is TGTGCCAGCAGCTTAGCGCTAACTCCATACAATGAGCAGTTCTTC. It codes for CASSLALTPYNEQFF. The chain recombines TRBV7-7 with TRBJ2-1; D is uncertain. The CDR3 is 15 amino acids. The V end lost 0 bases, the J end lost 4 bases, and 10 bases lay between the germline ends. The V gene's germline CDR1 is SSHAT and CDR2 FNYEAQ (reference sequence).

The CDR3 coding sequence is TGTGCCAGCAGACATACAATAATAGGAACCTACAATGAGCAGTTCTTC. Translation gives CASRHTIIGTYNEQFF. This chain joins TRBV28 and TRBJ2-1; D is unclear. Germline values: CDR1 MDHEN, CDR2 SYDVKM. V lost 6 bases to trimming and J lost 2 bases, with 17 bases between them. The CDR3 has 16 residues.

The J gene is TRBJ2-2, the V gene TRBV4-2; the D gene is possibly TRBD2 (5 bases). The CDR3 loop spans 16 amino acids. Trimming removed 4 bases from V and 6 bases from J, with 18 bases in between. Germline lookup yields CDR1 LGHNA and CDR2 YNFKEQ. The CDR3 is CASSLRGRLDPGELFF. The CDR3 DNA reads TGTGCCAGCAGCCTCCGGGGAAGGCTCGATCCCGGGGAGCTGTTTTTT.

The genes are TRBV9 and TRBJ2-7; tentatively, D is TRBD2 (6 bases). Looked up from germline, CDR1 is SGDLS and CDR2 is YYNGEE. V dropped 0 bases and J dropped 2 bases, with 15 bases sitting between them. The CDR3 spans 16 residues. CDR3 sequence reads: CASSVGTAPGAYEQYF. In nucleotides, the CDR3 is TGTGCCAGCAGCGTAGGAACAGCCCCGGGGGCCTACGAGCAGTACTTC.

The rearrangement uses TRBV19 and TRBJ2-1; weak D call: TRBD2 (6 bases). The V and J ends lost 10 bases and 1 base respectively, with 17 bases between them. CDR3 length: 15 residues. The germline CDR1 and CDR2 sequences are LNHDA and SQIVND (reference sequence). The CDR3 DNA reads as TGTGCCACACTAATAGCGGATGGTTCCTACAATGAGCAGTTCTTC. Protein: CATLIADGSYNEQFF.

CDR3: CASSIDHSGRPSYEQYF. DNA of the CDR3: TGTGCCAGTAGTATAGATCATAGCGGGAGGCCATCCTACGAGCAGTACTTC. The chain employs TRBV19 and TRBJ2-7, with 10 bases identical to TRBD2. V lost 0 bases, J lost 1 base, and 6 bases stayed unmatched. The CDR3 spans 17 residues. Germline CDR1 reads LNHDA; CDR2 reads SQIVND (reference sequence).

The CDR3 sequence is CASSDTTSGQVGANVLTF. The CDR3 DNA sequence: TGTGCCAGCAGCGATACAACTAGCGGTCAGGTCGGGGCCAACGTCCTGACTTTC. This chain uses TRBV7-9 with TRBJ2-6, with 8 bases fitting TRBD2. The germline CDR1 and CDR2 sequences are SEHNR and FQNEAQ (reference sequence). V lost 5 bases and J lost 4; bases outside the gene matches: 13. The CDR3 length is 18 residues.

V usage is TRBV23-1 and J usage is TRBJ1-5; D remains unclear. TRBV23-1 is an ORF, and what it does is uncertain. The CDR3 consists of 15 residues. Trimming took 0 bases from V and 6 from J, leaving 12 bases between them. In DNA, the CDR3 is TGCGCCAGCAGTCAATCGTTGAGGAGGTCTCAGCCCCAGCATTTT. Translated: CASSQSLRRSQPQHF.

V and J are TRBV28 and TRBJ2-7, with D possibly being TRBD2 (6 bases). V was clipped by 3 bases and J by 0 bases, with 21 bases between them. The CDR3 length is 18 residues. The V gene's germline CDR1 is MDHEN and CDR2 SYDVKM. The CDR3 sequence: CASSFYGLEGGHSYEQYF. The CDR3 DNA follows: TGTGCCAGCAGTTTTTACGGTCTGGAGGGAGGCCACTCCTACGAGCAGTACTTC.

The chain uses TRBV19 and TRBJ1-5, with D perhaps TRBD1 (5 bases). Germline V lookup: CDR1 LNHDA, CDR2 SQIVND (reference sequence). The V end lost 0 bases, the J end lost 2 bases, and 17 bases lay between the germline ends. The CDR3 totals 18 residues. Here the CDR3 reads CASSIDATQGRGNQPQHF. The CDR3 DNA reads as TGTGCCAGTAGTATAGACGCAACTCAGGGAAGGGGCAATCAGCCCCAGCATTTT.

The chain carries TRBV5-4 and TRBJ2-1, with 9 positions matching TRBD2. This CDR3 has 15 amino acids. V shed 0 bases, J shed 4 bases, and the junction held 2 bases outside the gene matches. Germline-derived CDR1 and CDR2 are SGHNT and YYREEE (reference sequence). The CDR3: CASSLVAGGYNEQFF. The CDR3 DNA reads TGTGCCAGCAGCTTGGTTGCGGGGGGGTACAATGAGCAGTTCTTC.

The chain recombines TRBV6-6 with TRBJ2-5; the D gene is possibly TRBD1 (5 bases). The J call may be faulty, since TRBJ2-7 better matches the DNA end. The CDR3 spans 11 residues. Germline-derived CDR1 and CDR2 are MNHNY and SVGAGI (reference sequence). The CDR3 nucleotides read TGTGCCAGCAGCTACAGGCACGAGCAGTACTTC. Its translation is CASSYRHEQYF.

The chain couples TRBV30 to TRBJ2-5, with 11 bases matching TRBD2. Germline V gives CDR1 GTSNPN, CDR2 SVGIG (reference sequence). The CDR3 covers 16 residues. V trimming: 0 bases; J trimming: 4 bases; junction bases outside the gene matches: 7. The CDR3 loop is CAWSVLAGDLGETQYF. CDR3 bases: TGTGCCTGGAGTGTACTAGCGGGAGATCTGGGAGAGACCCAGTACTTC.

The chain has TRBV27 and TRBJ2-4; D possibly matches TRBD1 or TRBD2 (5 bases each). Germline CDR1 MNHEY, CDR2 SMNVEV (reference sequence). V dropped 5 bases and J dropped 0 bases, with 17 bases sitting between them. The CDR3 has 17 amino acids. The chain's CDR3 is CASSPPRGDLAKNIQYF. CDR3 nucleotides: TGTGCCAGCAGTCCGCCCCGAGGGGATCTAGCCAAAAACATTCAGTACTTC.

The chain employs TRBV9 and TRBJ1-1; D is undetermined. V lost 2 bases to trimming and J lost 1 base, with 9 bases between them. Germline-derived CDR1 and CDR2 are SGDLS and YYNGEE. CDR3 length: 14 residues. In DNA, the CDR3 is TGTGCCAGCAGCGTTCAGCAGACGAACACTGAAGCTTTCTTT. Its protein is CASSVQQTNTEAFF. The entire variable domain, with the rest obtained from reference TRBV9 and TRBJ1-1, is as follows: DSGVTQTPKHLITATGQRVTLRCSPRSGDLSVYWYQQSLDQGLQFLIQYYNGEERAKGNILERFSAQQFPDLHSELNLSSLELGDSALYFCASSVQQTNTEAFFGQGTRLTVV.